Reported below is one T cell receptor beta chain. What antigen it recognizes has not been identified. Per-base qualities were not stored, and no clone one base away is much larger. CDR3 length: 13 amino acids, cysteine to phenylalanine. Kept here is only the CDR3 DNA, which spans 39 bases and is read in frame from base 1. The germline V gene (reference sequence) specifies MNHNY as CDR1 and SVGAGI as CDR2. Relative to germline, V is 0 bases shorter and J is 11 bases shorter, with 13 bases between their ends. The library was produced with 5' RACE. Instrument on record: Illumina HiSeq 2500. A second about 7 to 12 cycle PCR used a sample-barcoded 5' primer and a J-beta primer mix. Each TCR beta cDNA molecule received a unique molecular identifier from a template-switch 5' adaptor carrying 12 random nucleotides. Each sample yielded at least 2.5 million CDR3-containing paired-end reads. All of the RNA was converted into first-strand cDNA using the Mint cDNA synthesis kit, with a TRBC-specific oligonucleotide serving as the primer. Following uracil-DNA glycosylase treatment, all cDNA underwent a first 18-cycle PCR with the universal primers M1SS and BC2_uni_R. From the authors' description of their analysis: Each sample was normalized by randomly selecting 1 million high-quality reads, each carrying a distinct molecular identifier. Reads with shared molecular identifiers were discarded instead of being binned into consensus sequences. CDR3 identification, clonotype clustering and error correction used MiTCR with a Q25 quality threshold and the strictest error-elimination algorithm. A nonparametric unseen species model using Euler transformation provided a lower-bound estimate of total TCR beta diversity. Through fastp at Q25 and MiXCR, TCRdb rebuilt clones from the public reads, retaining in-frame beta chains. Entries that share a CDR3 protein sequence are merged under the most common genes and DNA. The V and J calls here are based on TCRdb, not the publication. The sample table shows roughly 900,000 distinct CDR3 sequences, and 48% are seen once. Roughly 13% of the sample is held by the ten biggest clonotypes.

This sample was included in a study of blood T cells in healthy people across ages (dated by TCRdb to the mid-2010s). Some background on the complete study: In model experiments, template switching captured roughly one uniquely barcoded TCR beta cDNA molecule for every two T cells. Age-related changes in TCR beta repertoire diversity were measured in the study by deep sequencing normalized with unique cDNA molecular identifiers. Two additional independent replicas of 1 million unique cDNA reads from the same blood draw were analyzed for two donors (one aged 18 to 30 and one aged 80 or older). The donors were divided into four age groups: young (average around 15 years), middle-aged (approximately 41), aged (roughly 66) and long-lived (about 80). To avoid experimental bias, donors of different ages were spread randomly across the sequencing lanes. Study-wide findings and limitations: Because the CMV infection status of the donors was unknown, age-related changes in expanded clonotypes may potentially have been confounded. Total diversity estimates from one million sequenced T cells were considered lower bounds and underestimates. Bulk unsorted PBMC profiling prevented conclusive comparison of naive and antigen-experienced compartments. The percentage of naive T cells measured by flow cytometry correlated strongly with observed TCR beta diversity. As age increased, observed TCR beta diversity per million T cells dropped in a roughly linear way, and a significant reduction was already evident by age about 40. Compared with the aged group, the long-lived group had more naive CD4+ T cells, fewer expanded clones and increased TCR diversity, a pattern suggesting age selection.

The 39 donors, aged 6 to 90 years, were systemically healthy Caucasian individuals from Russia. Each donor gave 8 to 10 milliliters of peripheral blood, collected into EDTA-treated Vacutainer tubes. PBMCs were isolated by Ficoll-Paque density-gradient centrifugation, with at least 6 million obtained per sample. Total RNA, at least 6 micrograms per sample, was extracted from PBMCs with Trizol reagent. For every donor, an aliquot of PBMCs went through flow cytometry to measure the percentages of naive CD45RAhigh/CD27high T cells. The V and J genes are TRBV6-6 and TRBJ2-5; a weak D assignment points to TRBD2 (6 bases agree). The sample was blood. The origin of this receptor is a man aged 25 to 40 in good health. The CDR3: CASSYSTGVEQYF. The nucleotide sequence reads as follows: TGTGCCAGCAGTTACTCAACGGGGGTGGAGCAGTACTTC.